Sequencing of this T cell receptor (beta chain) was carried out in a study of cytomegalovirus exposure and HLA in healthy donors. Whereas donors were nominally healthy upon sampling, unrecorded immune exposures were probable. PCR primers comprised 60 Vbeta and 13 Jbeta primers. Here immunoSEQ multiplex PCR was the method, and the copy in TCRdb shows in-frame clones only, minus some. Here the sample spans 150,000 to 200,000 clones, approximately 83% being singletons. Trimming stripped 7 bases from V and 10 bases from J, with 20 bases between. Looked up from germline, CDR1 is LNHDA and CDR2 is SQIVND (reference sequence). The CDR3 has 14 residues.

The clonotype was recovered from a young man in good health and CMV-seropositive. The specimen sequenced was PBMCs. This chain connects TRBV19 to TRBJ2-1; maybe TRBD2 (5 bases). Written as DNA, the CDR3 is TGTGCCAGTACCATCAGTCCCTCGAGGAGGGAGCAGTTCTTC. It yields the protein CASTISPSRREQFF.